This TCR beta chain is from a study of cytomegalovirus exposure and HLA in healthy donors. The PCR had 60 Vbeta and 13 Jbeta primers. Data came from immunoSEQ multiplex PCR; TCRdb stores just in-frame clones and leaves some out. The sample carries fewer than 250,000 clones, 74% recorded once. CDR3 length: 19 residues. V was pared by 6 bases and J by 0 bases, with 14 bases of the junction left unmatched. The V gene's germline CDR1 is MDHEN and CDR2 SYDVKM. Participants comprised healthy donors of bone marrow. The chain uses TRBV28 and TRBJ2-6; TRBD2 aligns across 7 bases. The sample consisted of PBMCs. The clonotype was recovered from a woman aged 25 to 39 in good health and CMV-seropositive. The CDR3: CASRLPSGGSRSGANVLTF. DNA for the CDR3: TGTGCCAGCAGGCTACCTAGTGGCGGGAGTCGCTCTGGGGCCAACGTCCTGACTTTC.